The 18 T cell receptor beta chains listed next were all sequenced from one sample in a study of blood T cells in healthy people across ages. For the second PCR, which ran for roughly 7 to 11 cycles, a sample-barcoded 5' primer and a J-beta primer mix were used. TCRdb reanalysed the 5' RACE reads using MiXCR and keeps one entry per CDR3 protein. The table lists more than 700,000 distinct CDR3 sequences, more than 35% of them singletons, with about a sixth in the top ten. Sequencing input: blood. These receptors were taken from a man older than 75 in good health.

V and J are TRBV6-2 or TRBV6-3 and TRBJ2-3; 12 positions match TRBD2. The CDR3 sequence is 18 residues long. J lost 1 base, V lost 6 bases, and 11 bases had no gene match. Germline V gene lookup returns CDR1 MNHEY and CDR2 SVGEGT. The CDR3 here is CASRPTSGSVWGTDTQYF. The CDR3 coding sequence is TGTGCCAGCAGGCCGACTAGCGGGAGCGTCTGGGGCACAGATACGCAGTATTTT.

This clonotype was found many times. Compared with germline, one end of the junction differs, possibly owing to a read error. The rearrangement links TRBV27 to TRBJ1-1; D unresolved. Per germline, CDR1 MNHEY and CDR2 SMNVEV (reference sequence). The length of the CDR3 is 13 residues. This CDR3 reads CASSLSRNTEAFF. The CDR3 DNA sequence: TGCGCCAGCAGCTTATCCAGGAACACTGAAGCTTTCTTT.

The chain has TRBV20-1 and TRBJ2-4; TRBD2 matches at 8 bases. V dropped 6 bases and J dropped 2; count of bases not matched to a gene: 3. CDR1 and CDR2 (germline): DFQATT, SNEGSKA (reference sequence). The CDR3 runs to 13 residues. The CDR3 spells CSARGGSKNIQYF. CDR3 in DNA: TGCAGTGCCCGGGGGGGGTCCAAAAACATTCAGTACTTC.

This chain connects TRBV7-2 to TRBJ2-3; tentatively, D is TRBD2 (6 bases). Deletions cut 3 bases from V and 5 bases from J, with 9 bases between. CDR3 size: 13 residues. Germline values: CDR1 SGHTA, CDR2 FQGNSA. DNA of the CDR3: TGTGCCAGCAGCTTCGGGAGAGGAGATACGCAGTATTTT. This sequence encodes CASSFGRGDTQYF.

Here the CDR3 reads CASSLARASGIFYEQYF. The CDR3 DNA is TGTGCCAGCAGCTTAGCGAGGGCTAGCGGGATTTTCTACGAGCAGTACTTC. This chain connects TRBV11-1 to TRBJ2-7; 9 bases match TRBD2. V dropped 0 bases and J dropped 3; count of bases not matched to a gene: 9. The CDR3 is 17 residues long. CDR1 is SGHAT, CDR2 FQDESV, per germline (reference sequence). Together with reference TRBV11-1 and TRBJ2-7, the CDR3 gives the full variable domain: EAEVAQSPRYKITEKSQAVAFWCDPISGHATLYWYRQILGQGPELLVQFQDESVVDDSQLPKDRFSAERLKGVDSTLKIQPAELGDSAMYLCASSLARASGIFYEQYFGPGTRLTVT.

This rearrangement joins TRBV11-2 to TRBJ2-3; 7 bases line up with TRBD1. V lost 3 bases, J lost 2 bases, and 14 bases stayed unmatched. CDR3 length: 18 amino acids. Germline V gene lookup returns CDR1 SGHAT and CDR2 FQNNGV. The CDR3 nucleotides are TGTGCCAGCAGCTTGTATCTGCCGGGACAGTCAATCACAGATACGCAGTATTTT. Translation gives CASSLYLPGQSITDTQYF.

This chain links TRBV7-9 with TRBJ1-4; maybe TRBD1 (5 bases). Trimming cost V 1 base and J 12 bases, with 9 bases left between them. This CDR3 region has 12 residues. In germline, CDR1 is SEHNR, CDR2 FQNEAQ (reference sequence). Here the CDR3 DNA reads TGTGCCAGCAGCTTAGTACGGGGGGAACTGTTTTTT. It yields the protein CASSLVRGELFF. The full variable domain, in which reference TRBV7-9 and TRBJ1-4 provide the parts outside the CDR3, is DTGVSQNPRHKITKRGQNVTFRCDPISEHNRLYWYRQTLGQGPEFLTYFQNEAQLEKSRLLSDRFSAERPKGSFSTLEIQRTEQGDSAMYLCASSLVRGELFFGSGTQLSVL.

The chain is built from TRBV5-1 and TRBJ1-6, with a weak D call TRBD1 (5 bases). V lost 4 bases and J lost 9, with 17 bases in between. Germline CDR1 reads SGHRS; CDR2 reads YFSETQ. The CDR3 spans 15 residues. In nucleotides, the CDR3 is TGCGCCAGCAGCGGGACGGCGGTTCGGGGTTCACCCCTCCACTTT. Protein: CASSGTAVRGSPLHF.

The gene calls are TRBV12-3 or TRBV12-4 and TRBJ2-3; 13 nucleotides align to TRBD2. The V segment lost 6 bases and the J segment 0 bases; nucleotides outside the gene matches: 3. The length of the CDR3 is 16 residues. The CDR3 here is CASRTSGGTSTDTQYF. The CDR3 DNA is TGTGCCAGCAGGACTAGCGGGGGGACTAGCACAGATACGCAGTATTTT.

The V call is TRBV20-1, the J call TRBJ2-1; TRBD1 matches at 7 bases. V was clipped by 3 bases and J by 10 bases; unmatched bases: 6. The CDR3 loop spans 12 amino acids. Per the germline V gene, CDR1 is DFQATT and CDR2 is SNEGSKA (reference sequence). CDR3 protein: CSASETGQEQFF. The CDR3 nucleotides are TGCAGTGCTAGCGAGACAGGGCAGGAGCAGTTCTTC.

As DNA, the CDR3 is TGTGCCAGCAGCCCTCGCCTCCCCTCAAATGAGCAGTTCTTC. Translating gives CASSPRLPSNEQFF. This chain links TRBV9 with TRBJ2-1; D unresolved. CDR3 length equals 14 residues. V dropped 4 bases and J dropped 7 bases, with 15 bases sitting between them. Germline loops: CDR1 SGDLS, CDR2 YYNGEE.

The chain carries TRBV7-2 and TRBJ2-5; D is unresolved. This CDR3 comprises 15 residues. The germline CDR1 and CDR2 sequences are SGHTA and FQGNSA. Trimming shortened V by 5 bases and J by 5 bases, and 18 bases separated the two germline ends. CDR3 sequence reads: CASSQSQNVGETQYF. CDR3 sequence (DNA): TGTGCCAGCAGCCAGTCACAGAACGTGGGGGAGACCCAGTACTTC.

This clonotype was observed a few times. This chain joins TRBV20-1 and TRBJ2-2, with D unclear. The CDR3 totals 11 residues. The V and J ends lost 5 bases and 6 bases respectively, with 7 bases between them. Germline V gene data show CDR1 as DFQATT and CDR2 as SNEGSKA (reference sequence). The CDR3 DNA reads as TGCAGTGCTCAACGGGCCGGGGAGCTGTTTTTT. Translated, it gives CSAQRAGELFF.

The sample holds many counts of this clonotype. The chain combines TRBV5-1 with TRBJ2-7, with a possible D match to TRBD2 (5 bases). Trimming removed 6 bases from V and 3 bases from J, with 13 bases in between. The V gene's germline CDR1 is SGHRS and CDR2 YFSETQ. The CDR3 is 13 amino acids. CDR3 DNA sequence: TGCGCCAGCACTCTCAGAGGAGGCTACGAGCAGTACTTC. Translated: CASTLRGGYEQYF.

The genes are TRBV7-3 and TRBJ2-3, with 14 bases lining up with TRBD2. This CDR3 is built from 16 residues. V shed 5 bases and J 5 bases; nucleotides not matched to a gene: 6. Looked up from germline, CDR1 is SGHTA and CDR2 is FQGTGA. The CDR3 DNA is TGTGCCAGCAGCCAGACTAGCGGGAGGGCCATAGATACGCAGTATTTT. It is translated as CASSQTSGRAIDTQYF.

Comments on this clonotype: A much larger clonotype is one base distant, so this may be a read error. The CDR3: CANSEGLAETQYF. The CDR3 nucleotides are TGTGCCAACAGTGAAGGGCTAGCGGAGACCCAGTACTTC. J is TRBJ2-5 and V is TRBV2; weak D call: TRBD2 (6 bases). Germline assignment: CDR1 SNHLY and CDR2 FYNNEI. The CDR3 runs to 13 residues.

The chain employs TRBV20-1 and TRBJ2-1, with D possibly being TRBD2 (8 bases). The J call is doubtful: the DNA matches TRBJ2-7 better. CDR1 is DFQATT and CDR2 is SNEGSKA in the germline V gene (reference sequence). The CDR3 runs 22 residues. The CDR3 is CSARELGVNRGLAREVYNEQYF. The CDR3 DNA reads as TGCAGTGCTAGAGAACTCGGTGTTAACAGGGGCTTGGCGCGGGAGGTCTACAATGAGCAGTACTTC.

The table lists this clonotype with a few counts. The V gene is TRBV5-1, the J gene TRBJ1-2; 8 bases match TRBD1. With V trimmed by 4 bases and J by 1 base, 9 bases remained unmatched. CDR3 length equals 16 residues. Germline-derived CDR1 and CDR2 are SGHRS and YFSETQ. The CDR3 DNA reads TGCGCCAGCAGCCCCCTCTCAGGGGGCAATAACTATGGCTACACCTTC. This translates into CASSPLSGGNNYGYTF.